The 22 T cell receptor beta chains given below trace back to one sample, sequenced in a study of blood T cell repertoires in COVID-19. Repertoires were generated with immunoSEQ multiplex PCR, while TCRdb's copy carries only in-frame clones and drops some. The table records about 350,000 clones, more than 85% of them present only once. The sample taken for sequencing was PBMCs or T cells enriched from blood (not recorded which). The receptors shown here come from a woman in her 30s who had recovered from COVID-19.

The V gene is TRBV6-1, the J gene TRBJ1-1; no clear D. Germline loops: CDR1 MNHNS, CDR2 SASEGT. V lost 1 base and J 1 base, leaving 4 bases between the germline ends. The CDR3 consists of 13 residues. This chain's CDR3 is CASSEGRNTEAFF. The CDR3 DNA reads TGTGCCAGCAGTGAAGGCAGGAACACTGAAGCTTTCTTT.

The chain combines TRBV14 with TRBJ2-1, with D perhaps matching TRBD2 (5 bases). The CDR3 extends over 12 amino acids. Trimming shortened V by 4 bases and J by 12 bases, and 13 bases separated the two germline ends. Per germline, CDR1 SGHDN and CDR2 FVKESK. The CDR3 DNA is TGTGCCAGCAGCCTAAGGTCAGGAGGGCAGTTCTTC. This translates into CASSLRSGGQFF. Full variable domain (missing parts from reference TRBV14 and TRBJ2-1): EAGVTQFPSHSVIEKGQTVTLRCDPISGHDNLYWYRRVMGKEIKFLLHFVKESKQDESGMPNNRFLAERTGGTYSTLKVQPAELEDSGVYFCASSLRSGGQFFGPGTRLTVL.

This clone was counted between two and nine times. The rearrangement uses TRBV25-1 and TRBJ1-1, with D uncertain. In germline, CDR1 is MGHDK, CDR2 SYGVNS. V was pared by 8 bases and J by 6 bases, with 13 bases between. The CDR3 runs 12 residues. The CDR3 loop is CASHGSAAEAFF. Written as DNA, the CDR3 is TGTGCCAGCCATGGCTCCGCCGCTGAAGCTTTCTTT.

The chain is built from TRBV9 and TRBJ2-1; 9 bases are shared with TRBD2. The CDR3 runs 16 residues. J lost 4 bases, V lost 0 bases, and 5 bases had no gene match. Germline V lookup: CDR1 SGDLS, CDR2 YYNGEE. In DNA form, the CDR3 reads TGTGCCAGCAGCGTAGACAGCGGGGGGCAATACAATGAGCAGTTCTTC. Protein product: CASSVDSGGQYNEQFF.

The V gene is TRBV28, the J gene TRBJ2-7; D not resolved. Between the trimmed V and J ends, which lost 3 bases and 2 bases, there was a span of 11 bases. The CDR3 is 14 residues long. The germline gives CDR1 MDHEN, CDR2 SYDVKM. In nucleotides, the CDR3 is TGTGCCAGCAGTTTTCCCAGCGACCCCTACGAGCAGTACTTC. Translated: CASSFPSDPYEQYF.

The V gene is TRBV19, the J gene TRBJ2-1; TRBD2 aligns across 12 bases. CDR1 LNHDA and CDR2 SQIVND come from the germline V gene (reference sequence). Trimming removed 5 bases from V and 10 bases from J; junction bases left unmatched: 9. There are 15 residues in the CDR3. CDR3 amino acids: CASSAPSGGAREQFF. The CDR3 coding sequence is TGTGCCAGTAGTGCCCCTAGCGGGGGGGCCCGCGAGCAGTTCTTC.

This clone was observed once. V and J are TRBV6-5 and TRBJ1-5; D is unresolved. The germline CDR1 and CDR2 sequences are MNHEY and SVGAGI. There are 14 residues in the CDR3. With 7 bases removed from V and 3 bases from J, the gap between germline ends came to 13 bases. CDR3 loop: CASTSGTPNQPQHF. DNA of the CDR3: TGTGCCAGCACCAGCGGTACCCCCAATCAGCCCCAGCATTTT.

The CDR3 DNA is TGTGCCAGCAGGGGACAGGGGCAAGAGACCCAGTACTTC. Its protein product is CASRGQGQETQYF. The J gene is TRBJ2-5, the V gene TRBV7-9; 10 nucleotides line up with TRBD1. The CDR3 extends over 13 amino acids. CDR1 and CDR2 (germline): SEHNR, FQNEAQ (reference sequence). Unmatched junction bases numbered 0, after V lost 6 bases and J lost 2 bases.

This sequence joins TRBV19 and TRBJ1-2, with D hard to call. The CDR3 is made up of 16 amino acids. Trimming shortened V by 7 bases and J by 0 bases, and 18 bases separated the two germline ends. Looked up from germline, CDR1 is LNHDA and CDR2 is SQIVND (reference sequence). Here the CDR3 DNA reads TGTGCCAGTACCAACCTTCCGGGAGTTACTAACTATGGCTACACCTTC. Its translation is CASTNLPGVTNYGYTF.

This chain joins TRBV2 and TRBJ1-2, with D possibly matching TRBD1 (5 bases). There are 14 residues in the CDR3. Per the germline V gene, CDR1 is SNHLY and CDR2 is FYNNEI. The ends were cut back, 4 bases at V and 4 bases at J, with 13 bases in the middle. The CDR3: CASSGVWGGYGYTF. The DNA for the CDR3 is TGTGCCAGCAGTGGAGTTTGGGGGGGCTATGGCTACACCTTC.

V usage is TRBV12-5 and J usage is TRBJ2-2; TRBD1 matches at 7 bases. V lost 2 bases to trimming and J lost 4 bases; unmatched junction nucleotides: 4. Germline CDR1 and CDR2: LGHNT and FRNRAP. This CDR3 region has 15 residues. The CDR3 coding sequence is TGTGCTAGTGGTTTGCCCCACAGGGGCACCGGGGAGCTGTTTTTT. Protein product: CASGLPHRGTGELFF. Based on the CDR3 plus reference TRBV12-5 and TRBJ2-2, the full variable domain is DARVTQTPRHKVTEMGQEVTMRCQPILGHNTVFWYRQTMMQGLELLAYFRNRAPLDDSGMPKDRFSAEMPDATLATLKIQPSEPRDSAVYFCASGLPHRGTGELFFGEGSRLTVL.

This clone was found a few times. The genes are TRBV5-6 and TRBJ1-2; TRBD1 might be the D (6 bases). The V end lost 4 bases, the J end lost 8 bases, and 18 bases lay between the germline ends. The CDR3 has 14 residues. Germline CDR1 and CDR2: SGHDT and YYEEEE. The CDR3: CASSQPTGGGGYTF. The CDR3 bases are TGTGCCAGCAGCCAACCGACAGGCGGGGGAGGCTACACCTTC.

CDR3 amino acids: CASSQDFRGNTEAFF. The DNA of the CDR3 is TGCGCCAGCAGCCAAGATTTTCGGGGAAACACTGAAGCTTTCTTT. The V gene is TRBV4-1, the J gene TRBJ1-1, with D unclear. The germline gives CDR1 MGHRA, CDR2 YSYEKL. The CDR3 loop spans 15 amino acids. With 0 bases removed from V and 2 bases from J, the gap between germline ends came to 10 bases.

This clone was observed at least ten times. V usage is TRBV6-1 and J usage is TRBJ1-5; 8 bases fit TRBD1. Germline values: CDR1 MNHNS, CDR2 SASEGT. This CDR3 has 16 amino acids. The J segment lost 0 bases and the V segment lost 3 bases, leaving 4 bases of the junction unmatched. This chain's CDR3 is CASSEWTGHSNQPQHF. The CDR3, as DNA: TGTGCCAGCAGTGAGTGGACAGGGCATAGCAATCAGCCCCAGCATTTT.

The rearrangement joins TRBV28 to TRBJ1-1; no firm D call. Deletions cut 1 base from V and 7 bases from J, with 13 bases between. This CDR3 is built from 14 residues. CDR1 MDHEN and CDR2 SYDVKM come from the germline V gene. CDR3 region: CASSLSALWVEAFF. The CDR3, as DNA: TGTGCCAGCAGTTTATCAGCACTATGGGTTGAAGCTTTCTTT.

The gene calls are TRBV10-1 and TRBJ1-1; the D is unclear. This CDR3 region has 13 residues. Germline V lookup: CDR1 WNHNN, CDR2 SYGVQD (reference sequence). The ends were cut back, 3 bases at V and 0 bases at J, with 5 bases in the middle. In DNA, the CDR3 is TGCGCCAGCAGTGAACATATGAACACTGAAGCTTTCTTT. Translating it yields CASSEHMNTEAFF.

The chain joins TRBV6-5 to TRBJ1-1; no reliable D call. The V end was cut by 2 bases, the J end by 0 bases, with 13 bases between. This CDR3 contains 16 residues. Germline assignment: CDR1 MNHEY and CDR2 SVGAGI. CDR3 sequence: CASSYNRVHMNTEAFF. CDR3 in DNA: TGTGCCAGCAGTTACAACCGGGTACACATGAACACTGAAGCTTTCTTT.

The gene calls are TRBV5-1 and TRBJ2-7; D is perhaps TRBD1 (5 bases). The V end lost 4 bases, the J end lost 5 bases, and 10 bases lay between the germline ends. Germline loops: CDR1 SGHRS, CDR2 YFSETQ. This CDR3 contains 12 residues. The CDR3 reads CASSDGQDEQYF. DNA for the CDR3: TGCGCCAGCAGCGACGGACAAGACGAGCAGTACTTC. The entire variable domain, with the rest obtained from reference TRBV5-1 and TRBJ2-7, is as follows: KAGVTQTPRYLIKTRGQQVTLSCSPISGHRSVSWYQQTPGQGLQFLFEYFSETQRNKGNFPGRFSGRQFSNSRSEMNVSTLELGDSALYLCASSDGQDEQYFGPGTRLTVT.

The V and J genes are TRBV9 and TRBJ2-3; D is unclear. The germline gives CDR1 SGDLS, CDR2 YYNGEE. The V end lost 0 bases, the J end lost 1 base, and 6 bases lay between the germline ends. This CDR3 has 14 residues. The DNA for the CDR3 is TGTGCCAGCAGCGTAGTAACAGGCACAGATACGCAGTATTTT. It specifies CASSVVTGTDTQYF.

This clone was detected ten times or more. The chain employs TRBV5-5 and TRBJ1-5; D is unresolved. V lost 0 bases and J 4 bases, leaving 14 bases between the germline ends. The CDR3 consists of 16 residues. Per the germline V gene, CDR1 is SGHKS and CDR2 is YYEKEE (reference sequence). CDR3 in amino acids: CASSLVPGPGNQPQHF. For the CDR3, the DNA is TGTGCCAGCAGCTTGGTACCAGGCCCCGGTAATCAGCCCCAGCATTTT.

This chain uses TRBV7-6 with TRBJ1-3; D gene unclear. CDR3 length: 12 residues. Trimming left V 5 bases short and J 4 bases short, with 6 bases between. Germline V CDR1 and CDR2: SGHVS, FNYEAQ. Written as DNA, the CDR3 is TGTGCCAGCAGCCAGGAAGGAAACACCATATATTTT. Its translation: CASSQEGNTIYF.

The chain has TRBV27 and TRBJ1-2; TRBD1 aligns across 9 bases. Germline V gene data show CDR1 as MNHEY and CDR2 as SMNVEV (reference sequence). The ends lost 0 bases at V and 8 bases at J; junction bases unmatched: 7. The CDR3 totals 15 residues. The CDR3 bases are TGTGCCAGCAGTTTATCCCCGGACAGGGGTGGCGGCTACACCTTC. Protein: CASSLSPDRGGGYTF.